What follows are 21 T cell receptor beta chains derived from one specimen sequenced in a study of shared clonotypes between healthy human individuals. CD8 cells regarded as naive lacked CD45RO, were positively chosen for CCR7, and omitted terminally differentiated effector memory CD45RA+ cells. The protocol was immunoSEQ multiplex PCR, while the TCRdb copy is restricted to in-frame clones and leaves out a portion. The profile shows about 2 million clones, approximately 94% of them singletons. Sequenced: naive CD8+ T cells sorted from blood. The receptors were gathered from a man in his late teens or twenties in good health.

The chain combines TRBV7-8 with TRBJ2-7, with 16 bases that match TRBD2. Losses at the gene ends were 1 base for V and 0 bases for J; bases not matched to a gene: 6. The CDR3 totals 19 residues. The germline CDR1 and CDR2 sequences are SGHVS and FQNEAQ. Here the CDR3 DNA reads TGTGCCAGCAGCTTAGGTCAGGGACTAGCGGGAGGGACCTCCTACGAGCAGTACTTC. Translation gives CASSLGQGLAGGTSYEQYF.

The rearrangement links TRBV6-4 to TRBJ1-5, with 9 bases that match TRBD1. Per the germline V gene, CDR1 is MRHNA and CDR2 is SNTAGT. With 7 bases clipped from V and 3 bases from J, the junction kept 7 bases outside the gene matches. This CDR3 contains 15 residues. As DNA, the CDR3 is TGTGCCAGCATTAAGACAGGGGGGCCCAATCAGCCCCAGCATTTT. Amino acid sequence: CASIKTGGPNQPQHF.

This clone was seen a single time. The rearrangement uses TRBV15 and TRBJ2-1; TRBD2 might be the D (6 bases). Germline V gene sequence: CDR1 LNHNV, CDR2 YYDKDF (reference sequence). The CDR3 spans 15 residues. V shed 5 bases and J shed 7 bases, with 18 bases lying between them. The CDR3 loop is CATSALGEVGNEQFF. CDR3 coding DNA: TGTGCCACCAGCGCCCTAGGGGAGGTTGGGAATGAGCAGTTCTTC. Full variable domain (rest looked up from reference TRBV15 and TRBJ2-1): DAMVIQNPRYQVTQFGKPVTLSCSQTLNHNVMYWYQQKSSQAPKLLFHYYDKDFNNEADTPDNFQSRRPNTSFCFLDIRSPGLGDTAMYLCATSALGEVGNEQFFGPGTRLTVL.

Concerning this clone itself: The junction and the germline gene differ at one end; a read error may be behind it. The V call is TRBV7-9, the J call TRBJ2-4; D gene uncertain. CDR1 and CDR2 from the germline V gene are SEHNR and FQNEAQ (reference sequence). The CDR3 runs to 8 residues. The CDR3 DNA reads TGTGCCAGCAGCCCCGAGTTCTTC. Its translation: CASSPEFF.

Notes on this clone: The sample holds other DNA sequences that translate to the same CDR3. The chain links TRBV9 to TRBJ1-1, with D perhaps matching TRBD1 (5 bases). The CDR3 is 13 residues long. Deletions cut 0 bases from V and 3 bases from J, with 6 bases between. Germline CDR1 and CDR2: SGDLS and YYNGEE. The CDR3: CASSVGRDTEAFF. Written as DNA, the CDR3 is TGTGCCAGCAGCGTAGGCAGGGACACTGAAGCTTTCTTT. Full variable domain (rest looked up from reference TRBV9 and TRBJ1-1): DSGVTQTPKHLITATGQRVTLRCSPRSGDLSVYWYQQSLDQGLQFLIQYYNGEERAKGNILERFSAQQFPDLHSELNLSSLELGDSALYFCASSVGRDTEAFFGQGTRLTVV.

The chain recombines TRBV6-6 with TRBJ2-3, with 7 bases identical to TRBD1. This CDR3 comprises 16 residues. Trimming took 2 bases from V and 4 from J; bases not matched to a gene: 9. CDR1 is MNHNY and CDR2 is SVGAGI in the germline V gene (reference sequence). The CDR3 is CASSYDNRGMSDTQYF. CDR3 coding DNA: TGTGCCAGCAGTTACGATAACAGGGGAATGTCAGATACGCAGTATTTT.

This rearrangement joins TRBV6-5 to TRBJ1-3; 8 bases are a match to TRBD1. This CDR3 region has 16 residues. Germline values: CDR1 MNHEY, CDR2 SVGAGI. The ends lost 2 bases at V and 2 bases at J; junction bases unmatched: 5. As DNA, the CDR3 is TGTGCCAGCAGTTACCAAGACAGGGGCGCTGGAAACACCATATATTTT. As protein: CASSYQDRGAGNTIYF.

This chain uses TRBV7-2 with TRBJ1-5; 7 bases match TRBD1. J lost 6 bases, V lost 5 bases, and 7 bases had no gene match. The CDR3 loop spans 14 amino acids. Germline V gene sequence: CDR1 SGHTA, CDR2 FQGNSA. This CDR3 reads CASSAAGGVQPQHF. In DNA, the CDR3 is TGTGCCAGCAGCGCCGCAGGGGGAGTTCAGCCCCAGCATTTT.

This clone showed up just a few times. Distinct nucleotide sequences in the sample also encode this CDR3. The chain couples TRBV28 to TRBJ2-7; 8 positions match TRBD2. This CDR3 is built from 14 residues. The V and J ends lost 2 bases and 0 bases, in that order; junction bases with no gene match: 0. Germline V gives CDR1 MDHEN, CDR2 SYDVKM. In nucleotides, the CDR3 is TGTGCCAGCAGTTTAGCGGGGGGCTCCTACGAGCAGTACTTC. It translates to CASSLAGGSYEQYF. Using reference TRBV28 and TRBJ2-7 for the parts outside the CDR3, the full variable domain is DVKVTQSSRYLVKRTGEKVFLECVQDMDHENMFWYRQDPGLGLRLIYFSYDVKMKEKGDIPEGYSVSREKKERFSLILESASTNQTSMYLCASSLAGGSYEQYFGPGTRLTVT.

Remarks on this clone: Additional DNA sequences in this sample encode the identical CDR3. The CDR3 sequence: CSVAGLAGFYNEQFF. DNA of the CDR3: TGCAGCGTTGCTGGACTAGCGGGGTTCTACAATGAGCAGTTCTTC. The chain combines TRBV29-1 with TRBJ2-1, with 12 bases fitting TRBD2. The CDR3 covers 15 residues. Trimming removed 4 bases from V and 3 bases from J; junction bases left unmatched: 4. Germline CDR1 and CDR2: SQVTM and ANQGSEA.

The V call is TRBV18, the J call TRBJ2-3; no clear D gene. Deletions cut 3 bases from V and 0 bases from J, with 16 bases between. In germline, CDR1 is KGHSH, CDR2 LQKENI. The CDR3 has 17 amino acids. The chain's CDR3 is CASSPVESAPSTDTQYF. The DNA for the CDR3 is TGTGCCAGCTCACCGGTAGAATCGGCACCTAGCACAGATACGCAGTATTTT.

DNA for the CDR3: TGTGCCAGCGCGGGGGGCGGTGGCACTGAAGCTTTCTTT. Translation gives CASAGGGGTEAFF. The chain joins TRBV9 to TRBJ1-1, with D possibly matching TRBD1 (6 bases). V lost 7 bases and J 4 bases, leaving 14 bases between the germline ends. Germline CDR1 reads SGDLS; CDR2 reads YYNGEE. The CDR3 has 13 amino acids.

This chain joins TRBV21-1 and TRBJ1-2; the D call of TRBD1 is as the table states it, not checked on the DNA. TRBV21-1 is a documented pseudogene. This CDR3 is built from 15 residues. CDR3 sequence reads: CASSKALDREGGYTF. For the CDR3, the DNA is TGTGCCAGCAGCAAAGCCCTGGACAGGGAAGGCGGCTACACCTTC.

In nucleotides, the CDR3 is TGTGCCAGCAGCTTGGGAAGGTGGGCATCGGGTTCACCCCTCCACTTT. As protein: CASSLGRWASGSPLHF. The rearrangement joins TRBV5-6 to TRBJ1-6, with D unclear. The CDR3 sequence is 16 residues long. Trimming took off 0 bases at V and 9 bases at J, with 16 bases between the two ends. The V gene's germline CDR1 is SGHDT and CDR2 YYEEEE.

CDR3 protein: CASSDIAGAEGDTQYF. The CDR3 DNA is TGTGCCAGCAGTGACATCGCGGGGGCAGAGGGAGATACGCAGTATTTT. V and J are TRBV2 and TRBJ2-3; weak D call: TRBD2 (7 bases). The CDR3 contains 16 residues. Trimming took off 3 bases at V and 5 bases at J, with 18 bases between the two ends. Germline assignment: CDR1 SNHLY and CDR2 FYNNEI. The full variable domain, with the rest looked up from reference TRBV2 and TRBJ2-3, is EPEVTQTPSHQVTQMGQEVILRCVPISNHLYFYWYRQILGQKVEFLVSFYNNEISEKSEIFDDQFSVERPDGSNFTLKIRSTKLEDSAMYFCASSDIAGAEGDTQYFGPGTRLTVL.

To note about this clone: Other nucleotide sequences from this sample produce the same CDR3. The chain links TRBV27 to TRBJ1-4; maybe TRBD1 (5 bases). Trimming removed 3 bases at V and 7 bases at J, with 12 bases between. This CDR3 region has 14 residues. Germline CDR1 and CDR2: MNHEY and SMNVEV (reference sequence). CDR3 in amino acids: CASSLLTGGEKLFF. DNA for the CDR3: TGTGCCAGCAGTTTGTTAACCGGGGGTGAAAAACTGTTTTTT.

DNA for the CDR3: TGTGCCAGCAGCCCACGGGGGCCCAAGGATGAAAATGAGCAGTTCTTC. It specifies CASSPRGPKDENEQFF. The genes are TRBV9 and TRBJ2-1; TRBD1 or TRBD2 may be the D gene (6 bases each). The CDR3 extends over 16 amino acids. Germline CDR1 reads SGDLS; CDR2 reads YYNGEE. The V end lost 4 bases, the J end lost 7 bases, and 21 bases lay between the germline ends.

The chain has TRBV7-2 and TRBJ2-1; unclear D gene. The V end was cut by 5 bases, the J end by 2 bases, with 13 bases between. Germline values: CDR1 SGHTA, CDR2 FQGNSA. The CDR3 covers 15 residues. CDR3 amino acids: CASSHRTSAYNEQFF. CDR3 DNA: TGTGCCAGCAGCCACCGGACGTCGGCCTACAATGAGCAGTTCTTC.

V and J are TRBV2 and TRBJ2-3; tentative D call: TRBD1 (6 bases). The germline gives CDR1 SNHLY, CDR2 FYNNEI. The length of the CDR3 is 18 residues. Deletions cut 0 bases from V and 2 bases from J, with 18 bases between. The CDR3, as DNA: TGTGCCAGCAGTGAAGCGGGAAACAGGGCTTACTACACAGATACGCAGTATTTT. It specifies CASSEAGNRAYYTDTQYF.

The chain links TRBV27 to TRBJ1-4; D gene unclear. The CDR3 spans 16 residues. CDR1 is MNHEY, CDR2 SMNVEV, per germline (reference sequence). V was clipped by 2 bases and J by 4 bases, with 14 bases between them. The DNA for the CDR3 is TGTGCCAGCAGTTTAACTTTGGGAGGATTTAATGAAAAACTGTTTTTT. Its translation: CASSLTLGGFNEKLFF.

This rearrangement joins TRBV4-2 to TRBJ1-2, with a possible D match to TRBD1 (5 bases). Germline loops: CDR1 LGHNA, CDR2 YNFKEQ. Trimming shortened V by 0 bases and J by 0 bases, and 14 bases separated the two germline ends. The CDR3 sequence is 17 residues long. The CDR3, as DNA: TGTGCCAGCAGCCAAGACCTACAGGACCTAACTAACTATGGCTACACCTTC. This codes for CASSQDLQDLTNYGYTF.